The clone carrying this T cell receptor (beta chain) has only a few counts. The antigen is undetermined. This sample is part of a study of cytomegalovirus exposure and HLA in healthy donors. Findings and caveats of the study: Later analysis showed TCR association rates varying by HLA locus, highest for DRB1 and lowest for HLA-C.

This CDR3 has 17 residues. Germline trimming cut 3 bases from V and 0 bases from J; bases unmatched to any gene: 9. CDR1 and CDR2 (germline): SGHAT, FQNNGV. With 60 Vbeta and 13 Jbeta primers, the PCR was carried out. Measured with immunoSEQ multiplex PCR; TCRdb has only the in-frame clones, and not every one. The data contain approximately 100,000 clones, about 74% of them singletons. The sequenced material came from PBMCs. This rearrangement joins TRBV11-2 to TRBJ2-7; TRBD1 matches at 9 bases. This TCR was recovered from a female donor in good health and CMV-seropositive. The CDR3 sequence: CASSFGRTGESSYEQYF. The DNA for the CDR3 is TGTGCCAGCAGCTTCGGGAGGACAGGGGAAAGCTCCTACGAGCAGTACTTC.